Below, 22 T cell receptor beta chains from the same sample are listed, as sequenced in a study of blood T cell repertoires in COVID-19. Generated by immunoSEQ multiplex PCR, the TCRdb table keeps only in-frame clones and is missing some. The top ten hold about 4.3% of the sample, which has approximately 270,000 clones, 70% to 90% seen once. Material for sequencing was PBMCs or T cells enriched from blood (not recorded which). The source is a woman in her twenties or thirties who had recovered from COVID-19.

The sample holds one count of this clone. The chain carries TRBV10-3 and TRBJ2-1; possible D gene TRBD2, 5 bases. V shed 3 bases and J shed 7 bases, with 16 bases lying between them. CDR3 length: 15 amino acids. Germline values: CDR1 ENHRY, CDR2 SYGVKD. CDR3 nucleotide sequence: TGTGCCATCAGTGATCCCCCGGAGAGGGTAAATGAGCAGTTCTTC. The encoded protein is CAISDPPERVNEQFF.

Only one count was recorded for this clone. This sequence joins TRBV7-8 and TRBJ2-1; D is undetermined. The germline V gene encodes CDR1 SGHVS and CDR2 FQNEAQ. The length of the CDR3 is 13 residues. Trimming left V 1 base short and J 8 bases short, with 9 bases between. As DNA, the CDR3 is TGTGCCAGCAGCTTAGGTATTCCCGATGAGCAGTTCTTC. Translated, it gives CASSLGIPDEQFF. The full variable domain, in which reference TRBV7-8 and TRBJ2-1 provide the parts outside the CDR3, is GAGVSQSPRYKVAKRGQDVALRCDPISGHVSLFWYQQALGQGPEFLTYFQNEAQLDKSGLPSDRFFAERPEGSVSTLKIQRTQQEDSAVYLCASSLGIPDEQFFGPGTRLTVL.

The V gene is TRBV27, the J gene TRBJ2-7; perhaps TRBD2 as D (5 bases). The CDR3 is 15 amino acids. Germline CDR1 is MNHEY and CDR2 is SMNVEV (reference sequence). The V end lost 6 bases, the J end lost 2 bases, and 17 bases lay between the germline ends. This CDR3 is CASSPHSGDPYEQYF. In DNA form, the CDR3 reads TGTGCCAGCAGCCCCCACAGCGGAGACCCCTACGAGCAGTACTTC.

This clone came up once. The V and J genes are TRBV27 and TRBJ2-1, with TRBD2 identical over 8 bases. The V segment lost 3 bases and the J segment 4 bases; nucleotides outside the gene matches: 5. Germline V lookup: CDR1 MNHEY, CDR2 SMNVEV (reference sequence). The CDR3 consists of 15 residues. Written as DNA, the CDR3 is TGTGCCAGCAGTTTGAGTAGCGGGACTTACAATGAGCAGTTCTTC. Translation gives CASSLSSGTYNEQFF.

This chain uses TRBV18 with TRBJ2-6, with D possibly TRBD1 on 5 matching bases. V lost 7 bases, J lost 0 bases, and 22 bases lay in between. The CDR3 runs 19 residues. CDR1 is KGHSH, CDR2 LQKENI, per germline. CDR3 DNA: TGTGCCAGCTTGGGTTCTCAGGCAGGGCCCGTCTCTGGGGCCAACGTCCTGACTTTC. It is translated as CASLGSQAGPVSGANVLTF.

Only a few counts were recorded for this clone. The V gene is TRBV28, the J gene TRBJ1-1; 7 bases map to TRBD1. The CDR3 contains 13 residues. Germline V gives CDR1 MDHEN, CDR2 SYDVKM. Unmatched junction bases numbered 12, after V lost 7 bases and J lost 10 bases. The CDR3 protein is CASTPIETGIAFF. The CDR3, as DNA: TGTGCCAGCACCCCTATAGAGACAGGGATAGCTTTCTTT.

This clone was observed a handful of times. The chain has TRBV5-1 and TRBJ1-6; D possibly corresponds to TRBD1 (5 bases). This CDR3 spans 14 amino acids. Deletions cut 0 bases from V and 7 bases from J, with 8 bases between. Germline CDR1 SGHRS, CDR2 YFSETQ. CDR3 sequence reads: CASSLGQPNSPLHF. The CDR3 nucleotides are TGCGCCAGCAGCTTGGGACAGCCAAATTCACCCCTCCACTTT.

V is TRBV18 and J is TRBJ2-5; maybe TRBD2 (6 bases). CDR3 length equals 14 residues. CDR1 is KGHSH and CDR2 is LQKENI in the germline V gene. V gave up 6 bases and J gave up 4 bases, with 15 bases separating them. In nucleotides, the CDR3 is TGTGCCAGCTCTCCTGGGGAGGTCGGAGAGACCCAGTACTTC. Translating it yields CASSPGEVGETQYF.

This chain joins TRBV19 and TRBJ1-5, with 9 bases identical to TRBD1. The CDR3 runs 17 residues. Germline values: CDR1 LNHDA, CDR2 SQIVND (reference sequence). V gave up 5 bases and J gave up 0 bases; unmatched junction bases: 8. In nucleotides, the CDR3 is TGTGCCAGTAGTTTGGACAGGGGCAGTGGTAGCAATCAGCCCCAGCATTTT. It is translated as CASSLDRGSGSNQPQHF.

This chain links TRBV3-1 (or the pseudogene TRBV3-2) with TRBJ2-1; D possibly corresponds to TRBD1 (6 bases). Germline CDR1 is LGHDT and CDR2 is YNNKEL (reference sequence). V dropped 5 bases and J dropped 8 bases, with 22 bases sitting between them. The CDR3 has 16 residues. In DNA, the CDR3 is TGTGCCAGCAGCTTCCCACAGGGTACCGGGGCCGATGAGCAGTTCTTC. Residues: CASSFPQGTGADEQFF.

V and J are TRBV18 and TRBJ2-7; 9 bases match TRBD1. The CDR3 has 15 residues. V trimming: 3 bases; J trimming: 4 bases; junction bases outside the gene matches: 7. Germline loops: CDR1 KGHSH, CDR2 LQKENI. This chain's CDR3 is CASSPGWDRAYEQYF. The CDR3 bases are TGTGCCAGCTCACCTGGCTGGGACAGGGCGTACGAGCAGTACTTC.

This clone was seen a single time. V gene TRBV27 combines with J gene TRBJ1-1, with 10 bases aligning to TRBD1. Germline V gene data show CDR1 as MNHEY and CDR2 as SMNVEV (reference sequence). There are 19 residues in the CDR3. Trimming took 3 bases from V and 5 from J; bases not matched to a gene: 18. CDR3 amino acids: CASSFLPGTGAKRVTEAFF. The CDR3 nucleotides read TGTGCCAGCAGTTTTCTCCCCGGGACAGGGGCAAAGAGGGTTACTGAAGCTTTCTTT.

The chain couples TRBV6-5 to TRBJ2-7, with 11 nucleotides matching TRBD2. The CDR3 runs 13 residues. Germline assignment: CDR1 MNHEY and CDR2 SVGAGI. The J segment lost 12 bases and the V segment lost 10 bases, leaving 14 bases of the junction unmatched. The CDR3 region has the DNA TGTGCCACAACCCGGCCGGGACTAGCGGTTCTGTACTTC. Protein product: CATTRPGLAVLYF.

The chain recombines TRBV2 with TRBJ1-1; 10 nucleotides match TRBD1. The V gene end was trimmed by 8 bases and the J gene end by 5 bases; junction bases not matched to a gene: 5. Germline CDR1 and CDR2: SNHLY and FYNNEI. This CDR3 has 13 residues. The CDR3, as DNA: TGTGCCAGCCCTCGGGACAGGGGAACTGAAGCTTTCTTT. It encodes CASPRDRGTEAFF.

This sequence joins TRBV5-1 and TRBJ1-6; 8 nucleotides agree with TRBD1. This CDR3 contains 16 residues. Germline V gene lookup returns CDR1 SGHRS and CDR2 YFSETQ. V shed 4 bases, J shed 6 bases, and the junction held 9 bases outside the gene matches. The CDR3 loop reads CASSHGQGGGNSPLHF. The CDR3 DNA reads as TGCGCCAGCAGCCACGGACAGGGCGGGGGTAATTCACCCCTCCACTTT.

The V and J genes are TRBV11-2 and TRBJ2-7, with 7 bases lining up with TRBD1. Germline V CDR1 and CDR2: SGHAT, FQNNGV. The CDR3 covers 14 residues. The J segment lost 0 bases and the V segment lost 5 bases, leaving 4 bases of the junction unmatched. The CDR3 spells CASSQDRHSYEQYF. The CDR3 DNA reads TGTGCCAGCAGCCAGGACAGGCACTCCTACGAGCAGTACTTC.

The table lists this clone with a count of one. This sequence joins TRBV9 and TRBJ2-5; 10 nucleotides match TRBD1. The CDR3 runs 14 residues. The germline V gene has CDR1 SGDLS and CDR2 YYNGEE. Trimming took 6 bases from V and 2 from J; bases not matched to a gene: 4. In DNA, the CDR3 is TGTGCCAGCACCCGGACAGGGGGACAAGAGACCCAGTACTTC. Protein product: CASTRTGGQETQYF.

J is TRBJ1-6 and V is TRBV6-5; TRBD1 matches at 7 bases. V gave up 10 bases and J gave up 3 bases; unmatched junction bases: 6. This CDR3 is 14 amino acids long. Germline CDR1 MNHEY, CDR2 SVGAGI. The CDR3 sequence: CATQDRVYNSPLHF. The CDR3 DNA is TGTGCCACCCAAGACAGGGTCTATAATTCACCCCTCCACTTT.

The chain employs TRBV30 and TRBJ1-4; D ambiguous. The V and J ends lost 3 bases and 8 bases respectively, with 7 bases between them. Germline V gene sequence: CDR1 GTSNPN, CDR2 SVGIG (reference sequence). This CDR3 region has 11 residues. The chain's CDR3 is CAWRAQEKLFF. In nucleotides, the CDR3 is TGTGCCTGGAGGGCTCAAGAAAAACTGTTTTTT.

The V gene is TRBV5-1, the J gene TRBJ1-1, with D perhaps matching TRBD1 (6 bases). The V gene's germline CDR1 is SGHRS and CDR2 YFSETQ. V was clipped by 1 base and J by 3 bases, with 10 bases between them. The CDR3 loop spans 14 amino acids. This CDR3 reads CASSLRQGHTEAFF. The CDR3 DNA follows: TGCGCCAGCAGCTTGAGGCAGGGGCACACTGAAGCTTTCTTT.

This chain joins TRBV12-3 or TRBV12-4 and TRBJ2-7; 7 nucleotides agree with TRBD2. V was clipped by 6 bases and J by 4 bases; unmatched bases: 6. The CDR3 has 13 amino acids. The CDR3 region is CASRTGGAYEQYF. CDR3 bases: TGTGCCAGCAGAACGGGAGGAGCGTACGAGCAGTACTTC.

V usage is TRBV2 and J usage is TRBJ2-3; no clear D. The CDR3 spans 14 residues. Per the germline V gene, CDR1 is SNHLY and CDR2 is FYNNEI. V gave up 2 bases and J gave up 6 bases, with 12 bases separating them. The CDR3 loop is CASSERRVWDTQYF. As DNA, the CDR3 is TGTGCCAGCAGTGAAAGACGGGTTTGGGATACGCAGTATTTT.